Listed here is a single T cell receptor (beta chain). Its antigen remains unknown. Participating donors were healthy, HIV-negative adults free of recent acute infections or vaccinations. Each donor was a Caucasian adult residing in Nashville, Tennessee. The length of the CDR3 is 14 residues. J was trimmed by 11 bases and V by 6 bases; bases with no gene match: 11. Per germline, CDR1 SNHLY and CDR2 FYNNEI. This record belongs to a study of shared clonotypes between healthy human individuals. Findings and limits, study-wide: Represented genetic and exposure-history diversity was restricted by having few donors.

Per the original data handling: ImmunoSEQ output held junction-only sequences without quality scores, so filtering differed. Profiling relied on immunoSEQ multiplex PCR, and the TCRdb table lists in-frame clones only, not all of them. V and J calls plus clone size are reproduced from that table; the DNA served to infer D and trimming. This sample has about 480,000 clones; about four fifths occur once, and the top ten carry 13%. The rearrangement links TRBV2 to TRBJ1-4; 8 bases are shared with TRBD1. Sequencing was done on a sample of PBMCs. This receptor was obtained from a middle-aged woman in good health. Some clones in this sample may be carry-over from other donors' samples. This CDR3 reads CASRTDRDNFKLFF. CDR3 sequence (DNA): TGTGCCAGCAGAACGGACAGGGATAATTTTAAACTGTTTTTT.